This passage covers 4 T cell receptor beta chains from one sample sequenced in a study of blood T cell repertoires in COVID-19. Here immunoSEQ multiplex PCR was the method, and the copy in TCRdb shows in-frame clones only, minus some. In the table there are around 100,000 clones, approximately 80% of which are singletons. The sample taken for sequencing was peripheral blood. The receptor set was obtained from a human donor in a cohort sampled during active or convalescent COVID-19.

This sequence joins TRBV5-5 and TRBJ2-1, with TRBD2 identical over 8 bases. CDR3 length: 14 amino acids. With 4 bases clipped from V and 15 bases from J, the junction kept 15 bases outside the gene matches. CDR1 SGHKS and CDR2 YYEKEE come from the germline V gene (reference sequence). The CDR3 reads CASSPSGGVQGPFF. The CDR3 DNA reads TGTGCCAGCAGCCCCTCCGGGGGGGTCCAGGGCCCGTTCTTC.

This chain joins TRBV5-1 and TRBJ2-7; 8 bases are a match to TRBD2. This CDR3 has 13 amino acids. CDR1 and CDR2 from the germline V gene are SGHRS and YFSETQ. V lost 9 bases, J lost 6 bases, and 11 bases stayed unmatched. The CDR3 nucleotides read TGCGCCACAAAATCCGGGACTAGAGGCGAGCAGTACTTC. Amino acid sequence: CATKSGTRGEQYF.

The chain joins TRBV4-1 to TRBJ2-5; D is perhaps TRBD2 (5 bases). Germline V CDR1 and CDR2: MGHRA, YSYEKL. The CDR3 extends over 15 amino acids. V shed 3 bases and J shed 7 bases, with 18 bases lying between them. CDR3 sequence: CASSQRAQFGGTQYF. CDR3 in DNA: TGCGCCAGCAGCCAGCGGGCCCAATTTGGAGGGACCCAGTACTTC.

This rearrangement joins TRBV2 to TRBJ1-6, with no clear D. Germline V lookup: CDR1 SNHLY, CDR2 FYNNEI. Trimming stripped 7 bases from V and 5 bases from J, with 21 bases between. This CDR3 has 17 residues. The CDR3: CASIHDQVIGDNSPLHF. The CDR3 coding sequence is TGTGCCAGCATCCACGATCAGGTCATCGGGGATAATTCACCCCTCCACTTT. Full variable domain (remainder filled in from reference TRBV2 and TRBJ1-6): EPEVTQTPSHQVTQMGQEVILRCVPISNHLYFYWYRQILGQKVEFLVSFYNNEISEKSEIFDDQFSVERPDGSNFTLKIRSTKLEDSAMYFCASIHDQVIGDNSPLHFGNGTRLTVT.